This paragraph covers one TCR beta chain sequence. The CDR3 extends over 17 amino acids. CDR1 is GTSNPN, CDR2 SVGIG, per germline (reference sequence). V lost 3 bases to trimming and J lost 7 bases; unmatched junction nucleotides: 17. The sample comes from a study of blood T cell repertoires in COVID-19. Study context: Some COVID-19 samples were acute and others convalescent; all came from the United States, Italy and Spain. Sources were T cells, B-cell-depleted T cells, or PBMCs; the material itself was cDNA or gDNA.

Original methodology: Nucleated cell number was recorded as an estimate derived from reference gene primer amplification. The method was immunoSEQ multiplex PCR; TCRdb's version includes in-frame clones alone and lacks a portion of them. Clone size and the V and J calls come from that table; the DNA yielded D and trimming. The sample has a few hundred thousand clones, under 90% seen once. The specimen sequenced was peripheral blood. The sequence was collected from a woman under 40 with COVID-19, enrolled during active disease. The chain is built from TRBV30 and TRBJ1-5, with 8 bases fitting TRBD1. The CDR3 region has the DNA TGTGCCTGGAGCCCACAGGGGGGTATCCGCAGAGGGCAGCCCCAGCATTTT. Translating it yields CAWSPQGGIRRGQPQHF. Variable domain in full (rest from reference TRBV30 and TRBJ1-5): SQTIHQWPATLVQPVGSPLSLECTVEGTSNPNLYWYRQAAGRGLQLLFYSVGIGQISSEVPQNLSASRPQDRQFILSSKKLLLSDSGFYLCAWSPQGGIRRGQPQHFGDGTRLSIL.